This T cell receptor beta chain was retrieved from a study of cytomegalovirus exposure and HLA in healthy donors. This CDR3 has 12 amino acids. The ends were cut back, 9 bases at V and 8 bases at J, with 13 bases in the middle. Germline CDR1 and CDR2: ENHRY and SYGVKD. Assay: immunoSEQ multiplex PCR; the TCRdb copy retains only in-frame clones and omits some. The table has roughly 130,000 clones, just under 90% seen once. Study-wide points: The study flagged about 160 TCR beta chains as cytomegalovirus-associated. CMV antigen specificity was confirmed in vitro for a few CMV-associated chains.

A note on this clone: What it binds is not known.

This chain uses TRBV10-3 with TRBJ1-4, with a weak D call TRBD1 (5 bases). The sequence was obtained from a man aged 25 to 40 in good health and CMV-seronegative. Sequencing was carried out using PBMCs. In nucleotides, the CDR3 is TGTGCCATAGGCAGGGTCGAAGAAAAACTGTTTTTT. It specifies CAIGRVEEKLFF.